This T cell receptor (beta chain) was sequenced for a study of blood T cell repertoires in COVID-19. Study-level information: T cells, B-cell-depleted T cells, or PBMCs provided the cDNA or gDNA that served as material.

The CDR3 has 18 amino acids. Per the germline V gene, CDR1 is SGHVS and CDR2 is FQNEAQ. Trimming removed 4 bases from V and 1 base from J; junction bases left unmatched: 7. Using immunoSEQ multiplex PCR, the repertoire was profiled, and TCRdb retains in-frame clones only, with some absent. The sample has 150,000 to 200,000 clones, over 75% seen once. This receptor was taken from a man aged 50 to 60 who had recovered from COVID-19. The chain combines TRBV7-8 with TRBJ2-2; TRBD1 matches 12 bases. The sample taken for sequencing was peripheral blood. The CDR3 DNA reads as TGTGCCAGCAGCTCAGGGACAGGGGGCTTTGGGAACACCGGGGAGCTGTTTTTT. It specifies CASSSGTGGFGNTGELFF.